A single sample is the source of the 9 T cell receptor beta chains below, sequenced in a study of T cell clusters in autoimmune cytopenias. Each sample's input was 250 to 300 ng genomic DNA, 30,000 to 45,000 genome equivalents. One tube held mixed TRB-A and TRB-B primer pools for touch-down PCR. TCRdb re-called the multiplex PCR reads; every CDR3 protein appears as one record, without DNA. This sample's table has a few thousand distinct CDR3 sequences. The material sequenced was peripheral blood. The receptors here all came from a human donor with an autoimmune cytopenia or autoimmune hepatitis (not recorded which).

This clonotype is labeled medium-sized (0.01 to 0.1%) based on frequency. The chain employs TRBV6-5 and TRBJ2-7. The CDR3 has 12 amino acids. Germline CDR1 is MNHEY and CDR2 is SVGAGI. CDR3 region: CASSYDRYEQYF.

V gene TRBV5-6 combines with J gene TRBJ2-1; TCRdb indicates TRBD2, and absent DNA this call remains unverified. Germline V gene sequence: CDR1 SGHDT, CDR2 YYEEEE. The CDR3 contains 16 residues. CDR3 loop: CASSLEGSGATYEQFF.

The chain has TRBV18 and TRBJ1-4; TCRdb's D gene call, TRBD1, goes unchecked for lack of DNA. Germline CDR1 KGHSH, CDR2 LQKENI. There are 14 residues in the CDR3. This CDR3 reads CASSGDSHNEKLFF.

According to its frequency, this clonotype is medium-sized. CDR3 protein: CSACGDSANTGELFF. The gene calls are TRBV29-1 and TRBJ2-2; TCRdb proposes TRBD1, but this gene call is untestable without DNA. This CDR3 region has 15 residues. The germline V gene encodes CDR1 SQVTM and CDR2 ANQGSEA.

The chain couples TRBV18 to TRBJ2-7; TCRdb's D call, TRBD1, is unchecked because there is no DNA. The CDR3 length is 16 residues. Germline lookup yields CDR1 KGHSH and CDR2 LQKENI. The CDR3 reads CASSQMSGGQPYEQYF. The whole variable domain, remainder taken from reference TRBV18 and TRBJ2-7, is NAGVMQNPRHLVRRRGQEARLRCSPMKGHSHVYWYRQLPEEGLKFMVYLQKENIIDESGMPKERFSAEFPKEGPSILRIQQVVRGDSAAYFCASSQMSGGQPYEQYFGPGTRLTVT.

CDR3: CASSRGQGSYGYTF. V and J are TRBV12-3 or TRBV12-4 and TRBJ1-2; TCRdb calls TRBD1, which cannot be checked without DNA. The CDR3 consists of 14 residues.

This clonotype is deemed medium-sized by its frequency. The rearrangement uses TRBV12-3 or TRBV12-4 and TRBJ1-4; with no DNA, the TCRdb D assignment of TRBD1 cannot be verified. The CDR3 runs to 15 residues. CDR3 region: CASRKGRATNEKLFF.

This clonotype counts as medium-sized by frequency. Here the CDR3 reads CASRSGGGTDTQYF. The chain couples TRBV12-3 or TRBV12-4 to TRBJ2-3; as DNA is missing, the TRBD2 call by TCRdb cannot be tested. The CDR3 totals 14 residues.

This sequence joins TRBV5-4 and TRBJ2-3. This CDR3 comprises 13 residues. Germline CDR1 SGHNT, CDR2 YYREEE (reference sequence). CDR3 in amino acids: CASSSYGTDTQYF.